This T cell receptor beta chain came from a study of immune evolution from preneoplasia to lung adenocarcinoma. CDR3 length: 14 amino acids. The V and J ends lost 0 bases and 8 bases respectively, with 14 bases between them. Germline loops: CDR1 SGHKS, CDR2 YYEKEE (reference sequence). Measured with immunoSEQ multiplex PCR; TCRdb has only the in-frame clones, and not every one. Of roughly 28,000 clones in the sample, 74% are singletons; the top ten hold roughly 5.8%. Patient tissue came from resections in Japan or China, 2014–2017. By share, this clone ranks as medium-sized. Sequencing was done on a sample of FFPE invasive lung adenocarcinoma tissue. The rearrangement joins TRBV5-5 to TRBJ1-2; D uncertain. This TCR was recovered from a person in their sixties with invasive lung adenocarcinoma. Some clones in this sample may be carry-over from other donors' samples. In DNA form, the CDR3 reads TGTGCCAGCAGCTTGGAGTCCTATGGCGGGGGCTACACCTTC. As protein: CASSLESYGGGYTF. The full variable domain, with the rest looked up from reference TRBV5-5 and TRBJ1-2, is DAGVTQSPTHLIKTRGQQVTLRCSPISGHKSVSWYQQVLGQGPQFIFQYYEKEERGRGNFPDRFSARQFPNYSSELNVNALLLGDSALYLCASSLESYGGGYTFGSGTRLTVV.